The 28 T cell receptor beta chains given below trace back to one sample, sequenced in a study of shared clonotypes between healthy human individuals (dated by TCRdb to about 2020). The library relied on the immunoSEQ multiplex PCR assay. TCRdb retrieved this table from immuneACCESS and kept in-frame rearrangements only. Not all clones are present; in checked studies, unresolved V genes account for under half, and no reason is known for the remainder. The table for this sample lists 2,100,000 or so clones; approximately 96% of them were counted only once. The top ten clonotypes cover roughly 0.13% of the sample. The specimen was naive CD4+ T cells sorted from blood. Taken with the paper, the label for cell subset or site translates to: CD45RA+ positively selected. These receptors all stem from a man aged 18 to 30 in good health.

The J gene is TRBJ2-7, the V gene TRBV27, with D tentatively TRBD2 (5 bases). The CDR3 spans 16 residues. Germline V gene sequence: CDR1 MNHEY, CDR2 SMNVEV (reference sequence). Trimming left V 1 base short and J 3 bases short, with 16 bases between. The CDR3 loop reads CASSLLGPGYNYEQYF. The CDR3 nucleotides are TGTGCCAGCAGTTTATTAGGGCCGGGATATAACTACGAGCAGTACTTC.

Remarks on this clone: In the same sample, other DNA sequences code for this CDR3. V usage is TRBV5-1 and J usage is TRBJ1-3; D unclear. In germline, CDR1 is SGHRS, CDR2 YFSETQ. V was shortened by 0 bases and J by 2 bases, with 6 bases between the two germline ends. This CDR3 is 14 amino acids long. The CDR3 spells CASSLAGTGNTIYF. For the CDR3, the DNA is TGCGCCAGCAGCTTGGCAGGAACTGGAAACACCATATATTTT. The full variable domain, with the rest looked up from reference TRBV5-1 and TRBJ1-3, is KAGVTQTPRYLIKTRGQQVTLSCSPISGHRSVSWYQQTPGQGLQFLFEYFSETQRNKGNFPGRFSGRQFSNSRSEMNVSTLELGDSALYLCASSLAGTGNTIYFGEGSWLTVV.

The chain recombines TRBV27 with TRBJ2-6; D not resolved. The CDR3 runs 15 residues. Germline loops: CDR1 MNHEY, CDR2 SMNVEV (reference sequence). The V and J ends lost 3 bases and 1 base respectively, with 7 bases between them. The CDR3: CASSFHGSGANVLTF. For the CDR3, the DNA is TGTGCCAGCAGTTTTCATGGGTCTGGGGCCAACGTCCTGACTTTC.

This CDR3 reads CASSLPREAQYF. The CDR3 DNA follows: TGTGCCAGCAGCTTACCGCGGGAAGCGCAGTATTTT. The chain employs TRBV7-2 and TRBJ2-3, with D possibly TRBD2 on 6 matching bases. CDR3 size: 12 residues. Germline V gene sequence: CDR1 SGHTA, CDR2 FQGNSA. Trimming left V 2 bases short and J 10 bases short, with 10 bases between.

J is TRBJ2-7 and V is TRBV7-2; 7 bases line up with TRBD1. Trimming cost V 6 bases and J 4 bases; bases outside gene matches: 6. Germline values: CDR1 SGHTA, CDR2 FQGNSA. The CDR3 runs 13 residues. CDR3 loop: CASRETGTYEQYF. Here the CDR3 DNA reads TGTGCCAGCAGGGAGACAGGGACGTACGAGCAGTACTTC.

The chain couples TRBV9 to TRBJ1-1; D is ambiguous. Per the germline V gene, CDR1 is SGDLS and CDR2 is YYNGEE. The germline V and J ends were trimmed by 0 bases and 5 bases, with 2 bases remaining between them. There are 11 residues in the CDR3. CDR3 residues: CASSVATEAFF. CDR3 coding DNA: TGTGCCAGCAGCGTAGCTACTGAAGCTTTCTTT.

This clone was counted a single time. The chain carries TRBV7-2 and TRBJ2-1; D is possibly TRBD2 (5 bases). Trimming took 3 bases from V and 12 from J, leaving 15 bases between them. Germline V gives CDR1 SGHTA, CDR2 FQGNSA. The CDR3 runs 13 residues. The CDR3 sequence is CASSLFRGSVQFF. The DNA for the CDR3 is TGTGCCAGCAGCTTGTTCAGAGGGTCAGTGCAGTTCTTC.

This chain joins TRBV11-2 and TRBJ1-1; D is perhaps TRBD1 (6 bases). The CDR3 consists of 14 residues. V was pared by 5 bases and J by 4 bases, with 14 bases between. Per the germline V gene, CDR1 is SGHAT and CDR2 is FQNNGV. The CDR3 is CASSPSTGTTEAFF. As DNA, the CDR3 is TGTGCCAGCAGCCCCTCTACAGGGACCACTGAAGCTTTCTTT. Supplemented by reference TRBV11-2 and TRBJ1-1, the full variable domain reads EAGVAQSPRYKIIEKRQSVAFWCNPISGHATLYWYQQILGQGPKLLIQFQNNGVVDDSQLPKDRFSAERLKGVDSTLKIQPAKLEDSAVYLCASSPSTGTTEAFFGQGTRLTVV.

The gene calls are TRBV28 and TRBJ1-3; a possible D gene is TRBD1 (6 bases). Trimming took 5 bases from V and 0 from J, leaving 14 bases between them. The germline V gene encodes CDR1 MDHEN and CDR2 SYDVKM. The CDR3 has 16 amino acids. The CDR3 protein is CASSGTGKASGNTIYF. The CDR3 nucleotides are TGTGCCAGCAGTGGCACAGGGAAGGCCTCTGGAAACACCATATATTTT.

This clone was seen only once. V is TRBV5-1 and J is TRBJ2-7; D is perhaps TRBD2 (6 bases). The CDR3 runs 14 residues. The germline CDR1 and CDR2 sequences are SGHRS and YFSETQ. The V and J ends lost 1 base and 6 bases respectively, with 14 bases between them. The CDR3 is CASSLSLEGSEQYF. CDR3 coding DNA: TGCGCCAGCAGCTTGTCTTTGGAGGGAAGCGAGCAGTACTTC.

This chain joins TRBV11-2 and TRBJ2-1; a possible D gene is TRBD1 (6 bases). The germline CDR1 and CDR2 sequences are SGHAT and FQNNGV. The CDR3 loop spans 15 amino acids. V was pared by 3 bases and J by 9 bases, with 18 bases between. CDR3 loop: CASSFSDSLQGEQFF. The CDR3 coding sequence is TGTGCCAGCAGCTTCTCGGACAGCTTACAAGGTGAGCAGTTCTTC.

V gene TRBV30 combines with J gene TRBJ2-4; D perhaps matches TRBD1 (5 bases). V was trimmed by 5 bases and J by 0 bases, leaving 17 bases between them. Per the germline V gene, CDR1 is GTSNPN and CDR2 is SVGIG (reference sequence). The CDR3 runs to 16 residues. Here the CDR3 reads CAWGAPRVLAKNIQYF. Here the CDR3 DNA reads TGTGCCTGGGGGGCCCCTCGAGTCCTAGCCAAAAACATTCAGTACTTC.

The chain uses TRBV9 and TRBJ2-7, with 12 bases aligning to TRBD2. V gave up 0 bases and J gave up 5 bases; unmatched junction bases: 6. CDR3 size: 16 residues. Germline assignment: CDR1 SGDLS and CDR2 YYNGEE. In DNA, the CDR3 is TGTGCCAGCAGCGTAGATCTAGCGGGAGGGAAAAACGAGCAGTACTTC. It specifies CASSVDLAGGKNEQYF.

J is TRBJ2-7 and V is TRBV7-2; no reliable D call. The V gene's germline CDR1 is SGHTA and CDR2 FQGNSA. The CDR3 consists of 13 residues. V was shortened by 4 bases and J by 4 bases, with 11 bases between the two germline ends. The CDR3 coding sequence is TGTGCCAGCAGCTCCCACTTGGGTTACGAGCAGTACTTC. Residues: CASSSHLGYEQYF.

The CDR3 sequence: CASSLGSGSASNTGELFF. Written as DNA, the CDR3 is TGCGCCAGCAGCTTGGGGTCAGGATCGGCCTCGAACACCGGGGAGCTGTTTTTT. This chain joins TRBV5-1 and TRBJ2-2; unclear D gene. The CDR3 covers 18 residues. CDR1 and CDR2 (germline): SGHRS, YFSETQ. The V gene lost 0 bases and the J gene lost 0 bases, with 15 bases spanning the gap.

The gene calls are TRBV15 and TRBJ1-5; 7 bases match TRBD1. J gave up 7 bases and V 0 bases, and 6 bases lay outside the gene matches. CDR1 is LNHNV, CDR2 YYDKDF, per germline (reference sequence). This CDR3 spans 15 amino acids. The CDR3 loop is CATSRDGQAYQPQHF. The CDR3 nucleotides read TGTGCCACCAGCAGAGATGGACAGGCTTACCAGCCCCAGCATTTT. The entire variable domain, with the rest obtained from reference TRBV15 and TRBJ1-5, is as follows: DAMVIQNPRYQVTQFGKPVTLSCSQTLNHNVMYWYQQKSSQAPKLLFHYYDKDFNNEADTPDNFQSRRPNTSFCFLDIRSPGLGDTAMYLCATSRDGQAYQPQHFGDGTRLSIL.

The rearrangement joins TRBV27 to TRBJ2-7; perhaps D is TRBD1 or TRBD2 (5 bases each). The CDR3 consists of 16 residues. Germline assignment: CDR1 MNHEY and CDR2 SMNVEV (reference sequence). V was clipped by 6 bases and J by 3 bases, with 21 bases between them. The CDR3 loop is CASSRLPGDRGYEQYF. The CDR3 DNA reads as TGTGCCAGCAGCCGACTCCCCGGGGACCGGGGCTACGAGCAGTACTTC.

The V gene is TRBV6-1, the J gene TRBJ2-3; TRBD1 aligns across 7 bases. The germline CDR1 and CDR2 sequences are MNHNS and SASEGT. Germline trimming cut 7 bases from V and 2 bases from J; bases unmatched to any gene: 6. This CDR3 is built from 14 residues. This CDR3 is CASTTGATTDTQYF. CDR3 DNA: TGTGCCAGCACTACAGGGGCGACCACAGATACGCAGTATTTT.

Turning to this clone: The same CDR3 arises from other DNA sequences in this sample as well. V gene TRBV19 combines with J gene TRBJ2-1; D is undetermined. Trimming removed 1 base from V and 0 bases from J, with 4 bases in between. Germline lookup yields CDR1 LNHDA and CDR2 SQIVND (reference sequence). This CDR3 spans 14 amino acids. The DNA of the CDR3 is TGTGCCAGTAGTATAGGGAGCTCCTACAATGAGCAGTTCTTC. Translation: CASSIGSSYNEQFF.

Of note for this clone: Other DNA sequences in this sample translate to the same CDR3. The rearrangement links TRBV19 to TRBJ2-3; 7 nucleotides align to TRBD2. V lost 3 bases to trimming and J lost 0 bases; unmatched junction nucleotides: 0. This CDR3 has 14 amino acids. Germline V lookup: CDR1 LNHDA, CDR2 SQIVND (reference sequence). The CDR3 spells CASSIGGSTDTQYF. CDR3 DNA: TGTGCCAGTAGTATCGGGGGGAGCACAGATACGCAGTATTTT.

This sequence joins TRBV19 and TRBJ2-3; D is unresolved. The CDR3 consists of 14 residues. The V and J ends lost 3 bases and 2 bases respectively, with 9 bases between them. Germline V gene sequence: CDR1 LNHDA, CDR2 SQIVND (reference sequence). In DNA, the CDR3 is TGTGCCAGTAGTATCCAGACTGACACAGATACGCAGTATTTT. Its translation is CASSIQTDTDTQYF.

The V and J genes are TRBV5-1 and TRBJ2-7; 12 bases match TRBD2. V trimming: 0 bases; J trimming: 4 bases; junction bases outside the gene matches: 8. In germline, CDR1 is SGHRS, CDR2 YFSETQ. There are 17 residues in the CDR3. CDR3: CASSLGLAGVSGYEQYF. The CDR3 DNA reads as TGCGCCAGCAGCTTGGGACTAGCGGGAGTATCCGGATACGAGCAGTACTTC.

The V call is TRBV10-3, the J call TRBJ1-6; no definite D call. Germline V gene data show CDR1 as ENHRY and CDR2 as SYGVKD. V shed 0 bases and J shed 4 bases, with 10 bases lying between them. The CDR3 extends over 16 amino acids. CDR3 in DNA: TGTGCCATCAGTGAGTCGGTGAGAGCGTATAATTCACCCCTCCACTTT. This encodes CAISESVRAYNSPLHF.

The CDR3 DNA sequence: TGTGCCAGCAGTCGTAGTAAGGGGCCCTACGAGCAGTACTTC. It translates to CASSRSKGPYEQYF. The genes are TRBV6-5 and TRBJ2-7; D is possibly TRBD1 (5 bases). This CDR3 has 14 amino acids. Per germline, CDR1 MNHEY and CDR2 SVGAGI. V was clipped by 5 bases and J by 2 bases, with 13 bases between them.

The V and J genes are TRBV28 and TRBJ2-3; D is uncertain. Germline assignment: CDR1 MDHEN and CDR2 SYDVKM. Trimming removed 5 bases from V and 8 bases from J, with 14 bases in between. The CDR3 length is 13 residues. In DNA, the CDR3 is TGTGCCAGCAGTCCGCGACTGGTGGGTACGCAGTATTTT. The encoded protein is CASSPRLVGTQYF.

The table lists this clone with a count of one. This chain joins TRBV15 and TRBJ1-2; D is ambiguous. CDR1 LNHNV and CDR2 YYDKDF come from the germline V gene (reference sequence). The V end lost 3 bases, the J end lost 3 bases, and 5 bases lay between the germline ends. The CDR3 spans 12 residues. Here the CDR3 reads CATSRRDYGYTF. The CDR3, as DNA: TGTGCCACCAGCAGGAGGGACTATGGCTACACCTTC.

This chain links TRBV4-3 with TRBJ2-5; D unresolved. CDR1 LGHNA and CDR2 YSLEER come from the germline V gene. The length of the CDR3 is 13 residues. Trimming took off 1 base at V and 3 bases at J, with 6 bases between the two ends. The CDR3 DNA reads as TGCGCCAGCAGCCAAGTTCGGAAAGAGACCCAGTACTTC. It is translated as CASSQVRKETQYF.

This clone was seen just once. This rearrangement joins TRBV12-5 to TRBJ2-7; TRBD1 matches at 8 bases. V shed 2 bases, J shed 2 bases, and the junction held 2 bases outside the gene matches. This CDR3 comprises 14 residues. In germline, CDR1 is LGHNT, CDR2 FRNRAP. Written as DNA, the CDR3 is TGTGCTAGTGGTTTGTCACAGGGGGCCTACGAGCAGTACTTC. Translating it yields CASGLSQGAYEQYF. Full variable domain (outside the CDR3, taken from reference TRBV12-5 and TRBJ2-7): DARVTQTPRHKVTEMGQEVTMRCQPILGHNTVFWYRQTMMQGLELLAYFRNRAPLDDSGMPKDRFSAEMPDATLATLKIQPSEPRDSAVYFCASGLSQGAYEQYFGPGTRLTVT.